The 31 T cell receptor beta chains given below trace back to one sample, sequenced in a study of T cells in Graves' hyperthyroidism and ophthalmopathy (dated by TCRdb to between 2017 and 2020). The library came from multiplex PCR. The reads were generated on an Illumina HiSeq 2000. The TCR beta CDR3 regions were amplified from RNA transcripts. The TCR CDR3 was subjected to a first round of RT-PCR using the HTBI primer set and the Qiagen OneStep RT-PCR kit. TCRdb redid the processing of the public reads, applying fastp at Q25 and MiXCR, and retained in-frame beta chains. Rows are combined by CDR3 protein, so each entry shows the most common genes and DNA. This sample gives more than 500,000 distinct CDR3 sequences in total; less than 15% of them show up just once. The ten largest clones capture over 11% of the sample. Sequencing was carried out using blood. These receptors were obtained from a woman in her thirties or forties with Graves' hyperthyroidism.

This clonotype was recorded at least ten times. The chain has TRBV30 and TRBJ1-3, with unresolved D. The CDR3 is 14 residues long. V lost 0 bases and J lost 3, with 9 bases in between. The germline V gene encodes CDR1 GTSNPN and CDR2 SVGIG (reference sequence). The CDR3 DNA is TGTGCCTGGAGTGTACAGTCTCTTGGAAACACCATATATTTT. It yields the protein CAWSVQSLGNTIYF.

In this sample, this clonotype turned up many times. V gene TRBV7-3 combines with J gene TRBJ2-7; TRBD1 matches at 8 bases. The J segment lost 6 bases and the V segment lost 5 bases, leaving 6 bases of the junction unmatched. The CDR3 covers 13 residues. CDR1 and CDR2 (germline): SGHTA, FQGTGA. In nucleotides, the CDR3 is TGTGCCAGCAGCAGAGGACAGGGACGCGAGCAGTACTTC. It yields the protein CASSRGQGREQYF.

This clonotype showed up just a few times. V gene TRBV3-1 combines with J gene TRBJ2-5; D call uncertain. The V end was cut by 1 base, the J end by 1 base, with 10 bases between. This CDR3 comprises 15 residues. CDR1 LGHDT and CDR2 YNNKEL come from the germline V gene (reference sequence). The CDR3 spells CASSQVVGIQETQYF. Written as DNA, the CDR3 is TGTGCCAGCAGCCAAGTGGTGGGAATCCAAGAGACCCAGTACTTC.

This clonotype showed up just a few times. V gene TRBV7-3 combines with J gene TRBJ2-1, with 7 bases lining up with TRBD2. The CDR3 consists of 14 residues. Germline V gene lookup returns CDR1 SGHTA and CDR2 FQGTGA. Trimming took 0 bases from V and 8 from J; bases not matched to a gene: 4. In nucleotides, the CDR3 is TGTGCCAGCAGCTTAACGGCGGGAGCGGATGAGCAGTTCTTC. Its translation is CASSLTAGADEQFF.

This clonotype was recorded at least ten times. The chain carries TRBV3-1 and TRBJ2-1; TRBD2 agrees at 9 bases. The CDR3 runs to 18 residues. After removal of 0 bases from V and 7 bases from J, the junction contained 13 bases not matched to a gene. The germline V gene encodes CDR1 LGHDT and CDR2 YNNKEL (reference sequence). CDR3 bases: TGTGCCAGCAGCCAAGACCACCCGGGCGGGAGGGCGTGGAATGAGCAGTTCTTC. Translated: CASSQDHPGGRAWNEQFF.

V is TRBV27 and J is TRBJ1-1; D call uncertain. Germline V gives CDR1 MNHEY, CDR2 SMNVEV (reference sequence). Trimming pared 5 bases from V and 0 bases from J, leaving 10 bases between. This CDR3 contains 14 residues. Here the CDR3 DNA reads TGTGCCAGCAGTATTCCTGGGTTGAACACTGAAGCTTTCTTT. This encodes CASSIPGLNTEAFF.

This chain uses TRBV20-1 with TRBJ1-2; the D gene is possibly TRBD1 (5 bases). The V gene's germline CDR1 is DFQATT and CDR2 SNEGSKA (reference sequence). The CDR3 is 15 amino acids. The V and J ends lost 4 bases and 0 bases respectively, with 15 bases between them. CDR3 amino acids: CSAKKGTSANYGYTF. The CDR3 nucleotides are TGCAGTGCTAAAAAGGGGACGTCAGCTAACTATGGCTACACCTTC.

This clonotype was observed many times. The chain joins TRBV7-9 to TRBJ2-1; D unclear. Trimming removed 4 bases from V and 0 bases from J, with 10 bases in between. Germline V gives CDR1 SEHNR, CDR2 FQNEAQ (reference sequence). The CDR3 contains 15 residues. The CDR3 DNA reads TGTGCCAGCAGCTCTTCAACCCTCTCCTACAATGAGCAGTTCTTC. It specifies CASSSSTLSYNEQFF.

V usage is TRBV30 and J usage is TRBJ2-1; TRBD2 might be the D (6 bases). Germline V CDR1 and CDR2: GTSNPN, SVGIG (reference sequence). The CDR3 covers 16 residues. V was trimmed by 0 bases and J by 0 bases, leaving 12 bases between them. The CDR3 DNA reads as TGTGCCTGGAGTGTACGGGGCGGGGCCTCCTACAATGAGCAGTTCTTC. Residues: CAWSVRGGASYNEQFF.

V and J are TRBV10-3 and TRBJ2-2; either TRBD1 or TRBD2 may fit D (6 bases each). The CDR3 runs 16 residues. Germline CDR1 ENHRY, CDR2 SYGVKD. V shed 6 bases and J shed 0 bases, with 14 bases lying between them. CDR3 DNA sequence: TGTGCCATCAGCAAAGGGGGGACGGCGAACACCGGGGAGCTGTTTTTT. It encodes CAISKGGTANTGELFF.

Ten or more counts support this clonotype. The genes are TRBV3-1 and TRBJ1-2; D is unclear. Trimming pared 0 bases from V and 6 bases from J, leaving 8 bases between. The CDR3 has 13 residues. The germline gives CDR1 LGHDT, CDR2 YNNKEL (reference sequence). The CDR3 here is CASSQDRANGYTF. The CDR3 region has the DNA TGTGCCAGCAGCCAAGATAGGGCTAATGGCTACACCTTC.

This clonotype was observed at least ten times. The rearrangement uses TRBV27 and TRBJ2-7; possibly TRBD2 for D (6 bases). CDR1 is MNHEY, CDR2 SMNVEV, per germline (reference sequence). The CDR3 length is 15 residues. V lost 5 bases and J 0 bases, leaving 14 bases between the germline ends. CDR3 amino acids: CASSILAASSYEQYF. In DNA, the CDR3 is TGTGCCAGCAGTATTTTAGCGGCAAGCTCCTACGAGCAGTACTTC.

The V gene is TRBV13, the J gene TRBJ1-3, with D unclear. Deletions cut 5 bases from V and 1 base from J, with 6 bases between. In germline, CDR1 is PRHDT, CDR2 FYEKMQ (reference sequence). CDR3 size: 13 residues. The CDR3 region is CASSPPSGNTIYF. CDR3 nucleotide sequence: TGTGCCAGCAGCCCCCCATCTGGAAACACCATATATTTT. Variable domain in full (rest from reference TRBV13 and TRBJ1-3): AAGVIQSPRHLIKEKRETATLKCYPIPRHDTVYWYQQGPGQDPQFLISFYEKMQSDKGSIPDRFSAQQFSDYHSELNMSSLELGDSALYFCASSPPSGNTIYFGEGSWLTVV.

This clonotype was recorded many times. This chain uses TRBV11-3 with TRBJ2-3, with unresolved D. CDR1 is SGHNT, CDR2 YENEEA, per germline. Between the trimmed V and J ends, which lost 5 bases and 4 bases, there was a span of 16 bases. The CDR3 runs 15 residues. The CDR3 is CASSASPLFADTQYF. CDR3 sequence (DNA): TGTGCCAGCAGCGCGAGCCCACTATTCGCAGATACGCAGTATTTT.

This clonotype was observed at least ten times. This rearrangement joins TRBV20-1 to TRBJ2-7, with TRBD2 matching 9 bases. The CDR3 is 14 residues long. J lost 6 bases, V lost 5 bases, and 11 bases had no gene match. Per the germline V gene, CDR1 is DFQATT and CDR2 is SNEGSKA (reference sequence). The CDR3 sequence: CSALRRGGSPEQYF. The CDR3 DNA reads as TGCAGTGCTCTCCGGCGGGGGGGGAGCCCCGAGCAGTACTTC.

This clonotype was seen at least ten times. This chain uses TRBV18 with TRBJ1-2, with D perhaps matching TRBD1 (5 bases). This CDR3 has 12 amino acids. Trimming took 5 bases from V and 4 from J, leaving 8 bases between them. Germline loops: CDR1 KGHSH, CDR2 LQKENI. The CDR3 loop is CASSTDSYGYTF. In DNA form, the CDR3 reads TGTGCCAGCTCAACTGACAGCTATGGCTACACCTTC. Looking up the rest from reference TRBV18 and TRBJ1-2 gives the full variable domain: NAGVMQNPRHLVRRRGQEARLRCSPMKGHSHVYWYRQLPEEGLKFMVYLQKENIIDESGMPKERFSAEFPKEGPSILRIQQVVRGDSAAYFCASSTDSYGYTFGSGTRLTVV.

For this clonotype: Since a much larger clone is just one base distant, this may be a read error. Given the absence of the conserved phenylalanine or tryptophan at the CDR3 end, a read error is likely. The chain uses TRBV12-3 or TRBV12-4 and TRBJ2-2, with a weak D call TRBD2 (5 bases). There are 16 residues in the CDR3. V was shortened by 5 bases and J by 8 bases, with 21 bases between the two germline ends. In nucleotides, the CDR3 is TGTGCCAGCAGTACGACCGGGGTCTTTCGATGGGGGGAGCTGTTTCTT. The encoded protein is CASSTTGVFRWGELFL.

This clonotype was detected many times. The chain's CDR3 is CASSPFSSPNQPQHF. The CDR3 DNA is TGTGCCAGCAGCCCCTTTAGCTCACCCAATCAGCCCCAGCATTTT. The V call is TRBV11-2, the J call TRBJ1-5; D gene unclear. V was pared by 5 bases and J by 3 bases, with 14 bases between. CDR3 length: 15 amino acids. Germline lookup yields CDR1 SGHAT and CDR2 FQNNGV.

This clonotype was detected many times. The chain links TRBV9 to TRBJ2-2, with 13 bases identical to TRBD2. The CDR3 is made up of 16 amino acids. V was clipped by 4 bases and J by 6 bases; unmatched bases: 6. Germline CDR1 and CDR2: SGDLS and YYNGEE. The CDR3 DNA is TGTGCCAGCAGCCCGGGACTAGCGGGATTCCCCGGGGAGCTGTTTTTT. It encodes CASSPGLAGFPGELFF.

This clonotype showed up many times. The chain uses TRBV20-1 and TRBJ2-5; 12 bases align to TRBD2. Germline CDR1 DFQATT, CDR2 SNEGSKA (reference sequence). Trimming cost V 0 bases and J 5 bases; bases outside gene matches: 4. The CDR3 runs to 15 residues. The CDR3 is CSARDGTSGLETQYF. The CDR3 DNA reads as TGCAGTGCTAGAGACGGGACTAGCGGGTTGGAGACCCAGTACTTC.

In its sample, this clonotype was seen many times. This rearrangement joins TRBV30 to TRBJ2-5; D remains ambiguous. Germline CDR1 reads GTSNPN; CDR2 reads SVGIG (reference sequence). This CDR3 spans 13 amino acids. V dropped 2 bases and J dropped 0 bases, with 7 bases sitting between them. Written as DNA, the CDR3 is TGTGCCTGGAGTCGGGCAAACCAAGAGACCCAGTACTTC. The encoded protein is CAWSRANQETQYF.

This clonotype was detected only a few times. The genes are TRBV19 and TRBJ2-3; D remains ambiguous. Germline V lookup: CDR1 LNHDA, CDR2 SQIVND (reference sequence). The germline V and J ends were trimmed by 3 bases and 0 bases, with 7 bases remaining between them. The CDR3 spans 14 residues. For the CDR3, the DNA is TGTGCCAGTAGTATTGGTGCTAGCACAGATACGCAGTATTTT. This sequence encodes CASSIGASTDTQYF.

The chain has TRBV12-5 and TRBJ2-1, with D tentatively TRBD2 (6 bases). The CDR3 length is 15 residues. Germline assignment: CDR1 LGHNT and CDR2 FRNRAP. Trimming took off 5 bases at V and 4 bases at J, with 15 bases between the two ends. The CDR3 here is CASGARDSVYNEQFF. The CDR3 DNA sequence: TGTGCTAGTGGTGCCCGGGACTCCGTATACAATGAGCAGTTCTTC.

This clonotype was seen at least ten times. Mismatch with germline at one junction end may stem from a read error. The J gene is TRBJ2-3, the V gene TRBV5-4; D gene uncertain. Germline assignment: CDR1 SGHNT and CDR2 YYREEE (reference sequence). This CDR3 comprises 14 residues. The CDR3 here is CASSLGQDTDTQYF. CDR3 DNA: TGCGCCAGCAGCTTGGGTCAGGACACAGATACGCAGTATTTT.

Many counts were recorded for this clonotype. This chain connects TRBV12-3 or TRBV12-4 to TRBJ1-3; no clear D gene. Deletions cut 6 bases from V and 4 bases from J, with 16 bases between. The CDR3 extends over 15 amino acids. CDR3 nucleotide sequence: TGTGCCAGCAGCCGAAGTCGGGAGCAGGGAAACACCATATATTTT. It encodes CASSRSREQGNTIYF.

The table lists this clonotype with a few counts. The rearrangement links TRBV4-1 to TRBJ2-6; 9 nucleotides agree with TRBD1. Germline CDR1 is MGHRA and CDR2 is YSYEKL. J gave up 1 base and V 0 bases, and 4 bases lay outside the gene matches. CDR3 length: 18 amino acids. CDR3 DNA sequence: TGCGCCAGCAGCCAAGATGGACAGGGGAGGTCTGGGGCCAACGTCCTGACTTTC. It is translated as CASSQDGQGRSGANVLTF.

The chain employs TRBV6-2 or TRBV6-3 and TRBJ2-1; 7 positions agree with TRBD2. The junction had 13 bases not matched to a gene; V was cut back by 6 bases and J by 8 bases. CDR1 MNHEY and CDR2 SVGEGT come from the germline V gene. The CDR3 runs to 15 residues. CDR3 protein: CASSPGLGRKYEQFF. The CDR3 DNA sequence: TGTGCCAGCAGCCCCGGACTAGGGAGAAAGTATGAGCAGTTCTTC.

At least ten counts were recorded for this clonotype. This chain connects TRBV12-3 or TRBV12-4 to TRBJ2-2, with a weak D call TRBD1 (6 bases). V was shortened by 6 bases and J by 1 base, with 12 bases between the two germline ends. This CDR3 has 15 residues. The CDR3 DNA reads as TGTGCCAGCAGAACAGGGAGTGGGAACACCGGGGAGCTGTTTTTT. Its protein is CASRTGSGNTGELFF.

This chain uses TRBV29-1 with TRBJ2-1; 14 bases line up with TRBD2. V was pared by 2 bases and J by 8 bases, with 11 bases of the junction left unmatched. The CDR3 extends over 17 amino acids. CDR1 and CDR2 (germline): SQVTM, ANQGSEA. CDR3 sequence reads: CSVEIQGTSGRRDEQFF. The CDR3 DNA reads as TGCAGCGTTGAAATACAGGGGACTAGCGGGAGAAGGGATGAGCAGTTCTTC.

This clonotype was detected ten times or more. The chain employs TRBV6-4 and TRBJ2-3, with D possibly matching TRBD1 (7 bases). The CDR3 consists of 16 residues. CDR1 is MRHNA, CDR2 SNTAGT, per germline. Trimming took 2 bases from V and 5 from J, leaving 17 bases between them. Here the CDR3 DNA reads TGTGCCAGCAGTGACCGTATGGAGGGGGCAATAGATACGCAGTATTTT. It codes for CASSDRMEGAIDTQYF.

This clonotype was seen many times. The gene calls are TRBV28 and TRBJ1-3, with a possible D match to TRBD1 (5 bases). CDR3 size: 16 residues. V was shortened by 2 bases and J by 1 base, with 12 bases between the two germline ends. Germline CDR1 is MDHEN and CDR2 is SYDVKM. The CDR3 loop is CASSLGAGLSGNTIYF. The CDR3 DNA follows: TGTGCCAGCAGTTTAGGGGCAGGTCTATCTGGAAACACCATATATTTT.